The clone carrying this T cell receptor beta chain has at least ten counts. The target antigen is unknown. Documented treatment: PENTA 11 planned treatment interruption arm or continuous ART arm. Only samples with at least 5 million viable PBMCs qualified. Naive CD4+ CD45RA+ CD45RO- T cells were sorted from thawed PBMCs. Unique molecular identifiers were included in an RNA-based 3' RACE TCR library. TCRdb re-called the 3' RACE reads with MiXCR, one entry per CDR3 protein. The sample lists about 46,000 distinct CDR3 sequences, around 4.7% seen once, with 0.7% in the top ten. Germline V gene lookup returns CDR1 KGHDR and CDR2 SFDVKD. The CDR3 is 13 residues long. With 12 bases clipped from V and 3 bases from J, the junction kept 5 bases outside the gene matches. The data were obtained in a study of HIV-infected children after antiretroviral therapy interruption. As for the study in general: In continuous treatment, analyzed samples were from weeks 0, 48 and 150.

Study observations and caveats: After treatment interruption started, naive CD4+ CDR3 overlap across time points dropped.

This TCR was sampled from a pool of human donors with HIV. V gene TRBV24-1 combines with J gene TRBJ2-2; TRBD1 agrees at 8 bases. The sample was CD45RA+ CD4+ T cells from PBMCs, pooled from several time points, taken from a donor given antiretroviral therapy, either interrupted or continuous. Described subset: naive CD4+ CD45RA+ CD45RO- T cells. The CDR3 DNA is TGTGCCGTCCAGGGGGCCCACACCGGGGAGCTGTTTTTT. Translated, it gives CAVQGAHTGELFF.